These 18 T cell receptor beta chains came from one sample sequenced in a study of cytomegalovirus exposure and HLA in healthy donors. 13 Jbeta primers and 60 Vbeta primers were used for the PCR. Assay used: immunoSEQ multiplex PCR; TCRdb lists only in-frame clones, some missing. The sample shows approximately 180,000 clones, over 60% of them seen only once. Material: PBMCs. These receptors all stem from a woman aged 40 to 55 in good health and CMV-seronegative.

The V call is TRBV5-1, the J call TRBJ2-7, with D possibly TRBD2 on 6 matching bases. Deletions cut 1 base from V and 6 bases from J, with 17 bases between. Germline CDR1 reads SGHRS; CDR2 reads YFSETQ. The CDR3 has 15 residues. CDR3 protein: CASSLRRGSGAEQYF. Here the CDR3 DNA reads TGCGCCAGCAGCTTGAGGAGGGGCTCCGGGGCCGAGCAGTACTTC.

The V gene is TRBV10-3, the J gene TRBJ2-1; perhaps TRBD2 as D (6 bases). This CDR3 comprises 16 residues. V lost 4 bases, J lost 1 base, and 14 bases lay in between. Germline-derived CDR1 and CDR2 are ENHRY and SYGVKD. CDR3 loop: CAISAGVFDSYNEQFF. The DNA for the CDR3 is TGTGCCATCAGTGCGGGGGTTTTCGATTCCTACAATGAGCAGTTCTTC.

This chain links TRBV11-3 with TRBJ2-7; 7 bases are a match to TRBD1. Germline CDR1 is SGHNT and CDR2 is YENEEA. The CDR3 has 16 amino acids. V was pared by 0 bases and J by 5 bases, with 10 bases of the junction left unmatched. CDR3 DNA: TGTGCCAGCAGCTTAGATCTGAGACAGGGCACCGACGAGCAGTACTTC. It is translated as CASSLDLRQGTDEQYF. The full variable domain, completed using reference TRBV11-3 and TRBJ2-7, is EAGVVQSPRYKIIEKKQPVAFWCNPISGHNTLYWYLQNLGQGPELLIRYENEEAVDDSQLPKDRFSAERLKGVDSTLKIQPAELGDSAVYLCASSLDLRQGTDEQYFGPGTRLTVT.

This chain uses TRBV7-9 with TRBJ2-2; TRBD1 matches at 7 bases. This CDR3 is 15 amino acids long. Germline lookup yields CDR1 SEHNR and CDR2 FQNEAQ (reference sequence). The V segment lost 5 bases and the J segment 4 bases; nucleotides outside the gene matches: 7. The CDR3 loop reads CASSRTGASTGELFF. CDR3 nucleotides: TGTGCCAGCAGCCGGACAGGCGCTAGCACCGGGGAGCTGTTTTTT. Variable domain in full (rest from reference TRBV7-9 and TRBJ2-2): DTGVSQNPRHKITKRGQNVTFRCDPISEHNRLYWYRQTLGQGPEFLTYFQNEAQLEKSRLLSDRFSAERPKGSFSTLEIQRTEQGDSAMYLCASSRTGASTGELFFGEGSRLTVL.

The chain links TRBV7-2 to TRBJ2-3; tentatively, D is TRBD1 (6 bases). V shed 3 bases and J shed 4 bases, with 11 bases lying between them. Germline CDR1 SGHTA, CDR2 FQGNSA. The CDR3 sequence is 14 residues long. CDR3 sequence: CASSLGYRADTQYF. The CDR3 DNA sequence: TGTGCCAGCAGCTTGGGGTACAGGGCAGATACGCAGTATTTT.

The chain recombines TRBV15 with TRBJ1-5; 8 bases match TRBD1. Germline-derived CDR1 and CDR2 are LNHNV and YYDKDF (reference sequence). Trimming removed 1 base from V and 6 bases from J; junction bases left unmatched: 5. CDR3 length equals 15 residues. CDR3 in DNA: TGTGCCACCAGCAGAGGACAGGGGATAGGTCAGCCCCAGCATTTT. It is translated as CATSRGQGIGQPQHF.

This chain connects TRBV30 to TRBJ1-1, with D unclear. The V end was cut by 0 bases, the J end by 5 bases, with 10 bases between. This CDR3 has 13 amino acids. CDR1 is GTSNPN and CDR2 is SVGIG in the germline V gene (reference sequence). CDR3 sequence: CAWSVQRGTEAFF. The CDR3 bases are TGTGCCTGGAGTGTACAGCGGGGAACTGAAGCTTTCTTT.

The chain combines TRBV6-6 with TRBJ2-2, with TRBD2 as a possible D gene (5 bases). The V gene's germline CDR1 is MNHNY and CDR2 SVGAGI (reference sequence). This CDR3 spans 14 amino acids. Trimming stripped 2 bases from V and 7 bases from J, with 11 bases between. The CDR3 sequence: CASSYDPAGGELFF. CDR3 sequence (DNA): TGTGCCAGCAGTTACGACCCGGCGGGCGGGGAGCTGTTTTTT.

The chain carries TRBV30 and TRBJ2-1, with 7 bases that match TRBD2. From germline, CDR1 is GTSNPN and CDR2 SVGIG (reference sequence). Trimming took 4 bases from V and 1 from J; bases not matched to a gene: 13. CDR3 length: 17 residues. CDR3 coding DNA: TGTGCCTGGACCGGCGGGAGCAGGAGCGGGTCCTACAATGAGCAGTTCTTC. Encoded protein: CAWTGGSRSGSYNEQFF. Filled out from reference TRBV30 and TRBJ2-1, the complete variable domain reads SQTIHQWPATLVQPVGSPLSLECTVEGTSNPNLYWYRQAAGRGLQLLFYSVGIGQISSEVPQNLSASRPQDRQFILSSKKLLLSDSGFYLCAWTGGSRSGSYNEQFFGPGTRLTVL.

The chain has TRBV5-1 and TRBJ2-7; TRBD1 matches at 10 bases. This CDR3 comprises 17 residues. From germline, CDR1 is SGHRS and CDR2 YFSETQ. V was clipped by 4 bases and J by 4 bases; unmatched bases: 14. In DNA, the CDR3 is TGCGCCAGCAGCCTTCCGTTCGGACAGGGGGTAAGGTACGAGCAGTACTTC. Translated: CASSLPFGQGVRYEQYF.

This chain joins TRBV11-3 and TRBJ2-2; 14 bases agree with TRBD2. The CDR3 covers 17 residues. Germline V lookup: CDR1 SGHNT, CDR2 YENEEA. The J segment lost 7 bases and the V segment lost 5 bases, leaving 9 bases of the junction unmatched. CDR3 bases: TGTGCCAGCAGCAAGGGACTAGCGGGAGTTAGACTCGGGGAGCTGTTTTTT. It yields the protein CASSKGLAGVRLGELFF. Drawing the rest from reference TRBV11-3 and TRBJ2-2, the complete variable domain is EAGVVQSPRYKIIEKKQPVAFWCNPISGHNTLYWYLQNLGQGPELLIRYENEEAVDDSQLPKDRFSAERLKGVDSTLKIQPAELGDSAVYLCASSKGLAGVRLGELFFGEGSRLTVL.

V is TRBV5-4 and J is TRBJ2-1, with D possibly matching TRBD2 (7 bases). Trimming took 4 bases from V and 5 from J, leaving 16 bases between them. The germline V gene encodes CDR1 SGHNT and CDR2 YYREEE (reference sequence). The CDR3 has 15 residues. The CDR3 is CASSPGAGVNNEQFF. Here the CDR3 DNA reads TGTGCCAGCAGCCCAGGGGCGGGAGTAAACAATGAGCAGTTCTTC.

The chain has TRBV4-3 and TRBJ1-1, with a possible D match to TRBD1 (5 bases). V lost 6 bases and J lost 1, with 12 bases in between. Germline V gene sequence: CDR1 LGHNA, CDR2 YSLEER. CDR3 size: 14 residues. The CDR3 DNA reads TGCGCCAGCAGTTATACAGGAGCGAACACTGAAGCTTTCTTT. Its protein product is CASSYTGANTEAFF.

The rearrangement links TRBV6-6 to TRBJ1-4, with D perhaps TRBD1 (6 bases). With 6 bases removed from V and 4 bases from J, the gap between germline ends came to 15 bases. There are 15 residues in the CDR3. Germline V CDR1 and CDR2: MNHNY, SVGAGI (reference sequence). Written as DNA, the CDR3 is TGTGCCAGCAGCCACGGGACACCGGGTAATGAAAAACTGTTTTTT. This encodes CASSHGTPGNEKLFF.

This chain joins TRBV5-6 and TRBJ2-7, with 7 bases matching TRBD2. This CDR3 contains 14 residues. Germline CDR1 SGHDT, CDR2 YYEEEE. The junction had 2 bases not matched to a gene; V was cut back by 0 bases and J by 2 bases. The CDR3 protein is CASSLDLAAYEQYF. For the CDR3, the DNA is TGTGCCAGCAGCTTGGACCTAGCGGCCTACGAGCAGTACTTC.

This clone has more than one count but fewer than ten. This chain uses TRBV27 with TRBJ2-2; 8 bases fit TRBD1. The V gene end was trimmed by 0 bases and the J gene end by 4 bases; junction bases not matched to a gene: 10. The CDR3 sequence is 18 residues long. Germline lookup yields CDR1 MNHEY and CDR2 SMNVEV (reference sequence). The CDR3 loop reads CASSLSSSGTGFTGELFF. The CDR3 DNA follows: TGTGCCAGCAGTTTATCATCATCCGGGACAGGATTCACCGGGGAGCTGTTTTTT.

The rearrangement uses TRBV15 and TRBJ1-2; a possible D gene is TRBD1 (5 bases). CDR1 is LNHNV, CDR2 YYDKDF, per germline (reference sequence). The CDR3 has 13 amino acids. With 0 bases removed from V and 13 bases from J, the gap between germline ends came to 15 bases. The CDR3 DNA follows: TGTGCCACCAGCAGAGATGGGGGACTGACGGGCACCTTC. Protein sequence: CATSRDGGLTGTF.

A few counts support this clone. The chain links TRBV5-1 to TRBJ2-1; D is uncertain. The length of the CDR3 is 15 residues. Germline CDR1 SGHRS, CDR2 YFSETQ. Trimming took 2 bases from V and 0 from J, leaving 9 bases between them. The CDR3 protein is CASSLSSVSYNEQFF. CDR3 DNA: TGCGCCAGCAGCTTAAGTTCGGTCTCCTACAATGAGCAGTTCTTC.